These 8 T cell receptor beta chains originate from one sample sequenced in a study of T-cell memory formation after mild COVID-19. TCRdb passed the 5' RACE reads through MiXCR, listing each CDR3 protein once. The data hold roughly 600,000 distinct CDR3 sequences, with roughly 17% observed a single time. The sequenced sample consisted of PBMCs or a T cell subset sorted from them (not recorded which). Receptors were obtained from an adult woman who had mild COVID-19 (a few samples of this study predate the infection). Cell type and time point are not known.

The chain is built from TRBV7-2 and TRBJ2-1, with a tentative D call TRBD2 (5 bases). The CDR3 spans 16 residues. Looked up from germline, CDR1 is SGHTA and CDR2 is FQGNSA. V was trimmed by 1 base and J by 3 bases, leaving 13 bases between them. CDR3 nucleotide sequence: TGTGCCAGCAGCTTAGGATTGGGCGGGCACTACAATGAGCAGTTCTTC. It is translated as CASSLGLGGHYNEQFF.

This clonotype showed up many times. The J gene is TRBJ2-5, the V gene TRBV5-1; weak D call: TRBD2 (6 bases). V lost 4 bases to trimming and J lost 6 bases, with 19 bases between them. CDR1 SGHRS and CDR2 YFSETQ come from the germline V gene. The CDR3 has 15 residues. The CDR3 bases are TGCGCCAGCAGCGAAATTCCGGGAGAGGGAAAGACCCAGTACTTC. Its translation: CASSEIPGEGKTQYF.

This clonotype was found a few times. The V and J genes are TRBV9 and TRBJ1-1; 8 nucleotides agree with TRBD1. This CDR3 is built from 14 residues. The junction had 6 bases not matched to a gene; V was cut back by 3 bases and J by 5 bases. Germline CDR1 reads SGDLS; CDR2 reads YYNGEE. CDR3 in amino acids: CASSGGQGLTEAFF. DNA for the CDR3: TGTGCCAGCAGCGGAGGACAGGGTTTGACTGAAGCTTTCTTT.

The chain employs TRBV5-1 and TRBJ1-4, with D possibly being TRBD1 (5 bases). V shed 0 bases and J shed 7 bases, with 10 bases lying between them. Germline CDR1 is SGHRS and CDR2 is YFSETQ. The CDR3 runs to 14 residues. The CDR3 bases are TGCGCCAGCAGCTTGGAAGGGAGGGGTGAAAAACTGTTTTTT. This codes for CASSLEGRGEKLFF.

The chain joins TRBV24-1 to TRBJ2-1; a possible D gene is TRBD2 (6 bases). Between the trimmed V and J ends, which lost 0 bases and 11 bases, there was a span of 19 bases. The CDR3 has 16 amino acids. Germline-derived CDR1 and CDR2 are KGHDR and SFDVKD. The DNA of the CDR3 is TGTGCCACCAGTGATTTGGACCCAAGATCGGCGGGGAAGCAGTTCTTC. It codes for CATSDLDPRSAGKQFF.

This clonotype showed up many times. The rearrangement links TRBV18 to TRBJ2-7, with D possibly being TRBD1 or TRBD2 (5 bases each). Per the germline V gene, CDR1 is KGHSH and CDR2 is LQKENI. The ends were cut back, 0 bases at V and 4 bases at J, with 16 bases in the middle. There are 16 residues in the CDR3. CDR3 amino acids: CASSPPGTDVLYEQYF. The CDR3 bases are TGTGCCAGCTCACCACCAGGGACGGATGTCCTGTACGAGCAGTACTTC.

The chain links TRBV3-1 to TRBJ1-2; maybe TRBD1 (5 bases). Germline V CDR1 and CDR2: LGHDT, YNNKEL (reference sequence). V lost 0 bases to trimming and J lost 4 bases, with 12 bases between them. The length of the CDR3 is 15 residues. CDR3 nucleotides: TGTGCCAGCAGCCAAGATGACAGCCCACTCTATGGCTACACCTTC. Translating it yields CASSQDDSPLYGYTF.

In this sample, this clonotype turned up a few times. The J gene is TRBJ1-5, the V gene TRBV12-3 or TRBV12-4, with 7 bases that match TRBD1. CDR3 length: 14 amino acids. J gave up 5 bases and V 4 bases, and 5 bases lay outside the gene matches. The chain's CDR3 is CASSSTTGHQPQHF. Written as DNA, the CDR3 is TGTGCCAGCAGTTCTACGACAGGGCATCAGCCCCAGCATTTT.